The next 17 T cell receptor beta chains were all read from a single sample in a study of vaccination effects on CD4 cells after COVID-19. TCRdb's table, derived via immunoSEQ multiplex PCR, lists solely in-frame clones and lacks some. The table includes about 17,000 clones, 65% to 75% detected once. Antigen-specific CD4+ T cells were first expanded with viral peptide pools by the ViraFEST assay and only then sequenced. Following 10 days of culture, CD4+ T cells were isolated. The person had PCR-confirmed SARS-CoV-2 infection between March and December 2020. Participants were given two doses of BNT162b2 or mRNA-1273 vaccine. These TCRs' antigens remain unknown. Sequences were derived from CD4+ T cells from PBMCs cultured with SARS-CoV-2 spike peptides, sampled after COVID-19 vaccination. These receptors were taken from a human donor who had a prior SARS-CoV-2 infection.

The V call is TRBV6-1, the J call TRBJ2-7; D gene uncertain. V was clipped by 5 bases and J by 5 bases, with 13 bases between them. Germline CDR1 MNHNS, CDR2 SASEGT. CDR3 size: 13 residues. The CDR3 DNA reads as TGTGCCAGCAGTCCGGATAGGTGGCACGAGCAGTACTTC. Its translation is CASSPDRWHEQYF.

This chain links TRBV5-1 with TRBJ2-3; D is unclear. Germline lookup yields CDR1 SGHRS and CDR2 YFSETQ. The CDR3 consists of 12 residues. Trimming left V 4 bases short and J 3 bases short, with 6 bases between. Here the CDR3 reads CASSPPTDTQYF. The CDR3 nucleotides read TGCGCCAGCAGCCCCCCGACAGATACGCAGTATTTT.

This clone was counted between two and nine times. CDR3 sequence: CASSYNGRGKLFF. The CDR3 DNA sequence: TGTGCCAGCAGTTATAATGGGCGGGGAAAACTGTTTTTT. The chain joins TRBV6-5 to TRBJ1-4; D is unresolved. V shed 3 bases and J shed 10 bases, with 12 bases lying between them. The CDR3 is 13 amino acids. The germline CDR1 and CDR2 sequences are MNHEY and SVGAGI.

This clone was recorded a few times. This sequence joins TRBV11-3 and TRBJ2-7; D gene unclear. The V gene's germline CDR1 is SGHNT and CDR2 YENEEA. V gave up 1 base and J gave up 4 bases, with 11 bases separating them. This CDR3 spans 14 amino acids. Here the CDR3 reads CASSLGGKRYEQYF. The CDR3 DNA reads TGTGCCAGCAGCTTAGGGGGAAAGAGGTACGAGCAGTACTTC.

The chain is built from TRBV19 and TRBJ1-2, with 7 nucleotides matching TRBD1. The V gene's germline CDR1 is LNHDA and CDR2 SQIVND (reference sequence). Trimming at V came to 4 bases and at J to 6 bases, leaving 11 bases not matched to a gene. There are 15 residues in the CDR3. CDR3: CASSTLQGVRDGYTF. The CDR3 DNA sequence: TGTGCCAGTAGTACACTTCAGGGGGTTCGGGATGGCTACACCTTC.

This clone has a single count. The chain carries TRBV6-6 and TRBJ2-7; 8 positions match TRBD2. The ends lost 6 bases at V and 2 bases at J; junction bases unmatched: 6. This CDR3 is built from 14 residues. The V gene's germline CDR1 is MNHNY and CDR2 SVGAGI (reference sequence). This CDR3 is CASREGLAAYEQYF. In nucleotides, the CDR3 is TGTGCCAGCAGAGAAGGACTAGCCGCCTACGAGCAGTACTTC.

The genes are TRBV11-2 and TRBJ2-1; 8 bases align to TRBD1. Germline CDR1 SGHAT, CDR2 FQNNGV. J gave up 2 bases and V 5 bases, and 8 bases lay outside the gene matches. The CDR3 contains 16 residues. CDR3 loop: CASSTRTGFAYNEQFF. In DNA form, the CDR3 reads TGTGCCAGCAGCACGAGGACAGGGTTTGCCTACAATGAGCAGTTCTTC.

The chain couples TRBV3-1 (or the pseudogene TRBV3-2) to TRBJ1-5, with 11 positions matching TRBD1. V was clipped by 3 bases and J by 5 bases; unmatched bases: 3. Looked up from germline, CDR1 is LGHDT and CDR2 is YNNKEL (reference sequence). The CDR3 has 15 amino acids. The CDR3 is CASSHGQGAHQPQHF. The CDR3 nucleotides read TGTGCCAGCAGCCACGGACAGGGGGCGCATCAGCCCCAGCATTTT.

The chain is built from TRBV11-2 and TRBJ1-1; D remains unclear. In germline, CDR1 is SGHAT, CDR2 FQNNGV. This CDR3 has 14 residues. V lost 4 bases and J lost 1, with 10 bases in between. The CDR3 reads CASSWALRNTEAFF. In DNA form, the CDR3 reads TGTGCCAGCAGCTGGGCCCTCAGGAACACTGAAGCTTTCTTT.

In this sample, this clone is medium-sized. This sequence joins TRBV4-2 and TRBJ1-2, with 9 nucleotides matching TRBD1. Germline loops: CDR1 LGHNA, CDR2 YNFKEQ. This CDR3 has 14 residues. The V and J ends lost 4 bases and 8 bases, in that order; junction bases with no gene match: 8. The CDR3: CASSLGDRVGGYTF. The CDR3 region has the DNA TGTGCCAGCAGCCTTGGGGACAGGGTCGGAGGCTACACCTTC.

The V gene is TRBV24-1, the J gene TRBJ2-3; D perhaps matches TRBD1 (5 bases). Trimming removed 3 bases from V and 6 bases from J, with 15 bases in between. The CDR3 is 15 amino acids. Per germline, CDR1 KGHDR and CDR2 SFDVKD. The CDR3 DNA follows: TGTGCCACCAGTGATCCCCTGGGCCCAGGGGATACGCAGTATTTT. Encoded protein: CATSDPLGPGDTQYF.

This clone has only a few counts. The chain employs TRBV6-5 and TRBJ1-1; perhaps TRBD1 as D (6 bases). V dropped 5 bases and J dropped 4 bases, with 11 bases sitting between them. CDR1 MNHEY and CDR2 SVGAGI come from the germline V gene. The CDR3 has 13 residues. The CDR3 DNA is TGTGCCAGCAGTACAGGGCCTGTCACTGAAGCTTTCTTT. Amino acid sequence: CASSTGPVTEAFF.

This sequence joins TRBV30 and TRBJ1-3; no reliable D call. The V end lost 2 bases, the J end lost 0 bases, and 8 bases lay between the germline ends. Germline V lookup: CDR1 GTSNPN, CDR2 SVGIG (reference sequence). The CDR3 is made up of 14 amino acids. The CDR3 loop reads CAWSTERSGNTIYF. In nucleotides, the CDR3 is TGTGCCTGGAGTACGGAACGCTCTGGAAACACCATATATTTT.

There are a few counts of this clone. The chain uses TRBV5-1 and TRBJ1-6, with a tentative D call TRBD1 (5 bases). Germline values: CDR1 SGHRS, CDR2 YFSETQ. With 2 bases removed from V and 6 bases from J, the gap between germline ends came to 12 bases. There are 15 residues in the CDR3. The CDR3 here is CASSLRGQLNSPLHF. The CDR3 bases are TGCGCCAGCAGCTTACGGGGCCAACTTAATTCACCCCTCCACTTT.

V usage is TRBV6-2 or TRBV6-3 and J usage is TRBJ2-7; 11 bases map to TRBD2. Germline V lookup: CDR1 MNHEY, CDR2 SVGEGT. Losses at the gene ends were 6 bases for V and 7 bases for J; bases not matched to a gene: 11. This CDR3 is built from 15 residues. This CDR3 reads CASSQGTSGGMEQYF. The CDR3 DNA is TGTGCCAGCAGCCAGGGGACTAGCGGTGGGATGGAGCAGTACTTC.

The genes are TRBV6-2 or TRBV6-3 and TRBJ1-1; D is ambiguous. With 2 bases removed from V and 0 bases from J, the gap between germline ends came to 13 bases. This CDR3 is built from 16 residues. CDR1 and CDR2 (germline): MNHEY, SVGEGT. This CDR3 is CASSYDYFRVNTEAFF. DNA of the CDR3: TGTGCCAGCAGTTACGACTACTTCAGAGTGAACACTGAAGCTTTCTTT.

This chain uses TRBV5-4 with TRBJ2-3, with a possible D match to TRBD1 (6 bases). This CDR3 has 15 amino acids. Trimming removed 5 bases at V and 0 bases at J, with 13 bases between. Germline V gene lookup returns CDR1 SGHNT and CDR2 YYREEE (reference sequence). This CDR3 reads CASSSATGSTDTQYF. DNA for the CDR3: TGTGCCAGCAGTTCTGCGACAGGTAGCACAGATACGCAGTATTTT.